These 25 T cell receptor beta chains were all obtained from the same sample, sequenced in a study of blood T cell repertoires in COVID-19. The method was immunoSEQ multiplex PCR; TCRdb's version includes in-frame clones alone and lacks a portion of them. This table holds under 120,000 clones, around 83% found once. The sample comprised peripheral blood. The receptor source for this set is a human donor in a cohort sampled during active COVID-19.

The chain couples TRBV28 to TRBJ1-2; 9 nucleotides align to TRBD1. The CDR3 has 13 residues. Trimming at V came to 10 bases and at J to 7 bases, leaving 10 bases not matched to a gene. Per germline, CDR1 MDHEN and CDR2 SYDVKM. The CDR3 nucleotides are TGTGCCACCACGATGGGACAGGGAGGTGGCTACACCTTC. Amino acids: CATTMGQGGGYTF.

The gene calls are TRBV5-1 and TRBJ2-7, with 9 positions matching TRBD1. Germline V gene sequence: CDR1 SGHRS, CDR2 YFSETQ. CDR3 length: 14 residues. Unmatched junction bases numbered 4, after V lost 4 bases and J lost 2 bases. The CDR3 here is CASSGGQGAYEQYF. CDR3 in DNA: TGCGCCAGCAGCGGGGGACAGGGTGCCTACGAGCAGTACTTC. Full variable domain (outside the CDR3, taken from reference TRBV5-1 and TRBJ2-7): KAGVTQTPRYLIKTRGQQVTLSCSPISGHRSVSWYQQTPGQGLQFLFEYFSETQRNKGNFPGRFSGRQFSNSRSEMNVSTLELGDSALYLCASSGGQGAYEQYFGPGTRLTVT.

The chain combines TRBV3-1 (or the pseudogene TRBV3-2) with TRBJ2-7; 11 bases agree with TRBD2. CDR3 length equals 14 residues. CDR1 is LGHDT, CDR2 YNNKEL, per germline (reference sequence). V shed 4 bases and J 4 bases; nucleotides not matched to a gene: 3. The CDR3 loop reads CASSPGTSGYEQYF. In DNA form, the CDR3 reads TGTGCCAGCAGCCCAGGGACTAGCGGATACGAGCAGTACTTC.

This chain links TRBV5-1 with TRBJ2-1; perhaps TRBD2 as D (6 bases). This CDR3 is 15 amino acids long. V was trimmed by 3 bases and J by 3 bases, leaving 13 bases between them. Germline-derived CDR1 and CDR2 are SGHRS and YFSETQ. CDR3 protein: CASSWGDGFYNEQFF. Here the CDR3 DNA reads TGCGCCAGCAGCTGGGGGGACGGCTTCTACAATGAGCAGTTCTTC. The full variable domain, its missing parts supplied by reference TRBV5-1 and TRBJ2-1, is KAGVTQTPRYLIKTRGQQVTLSCSPISGHRSVSWYQQTPGQGLQFLFEYFSETQRNKGNFPGRFSGRQFSNSRSEMNVSTLELGDSALYLCASSWGDGFYNEQFFGPGTRLTVL.

The rearrangement uses TRBV6-5 and TRBJ2-1; 10 bases align to TRBD2. Germline V gene sequence: CDR1 MNHEY, CDR2 SVGAGI. This CDR3 comprises 15 residues. The trim removed 7 bases at V and 2 bases at J, leaving 5 bases unmatched. The CDR3 DNA reads as TGTGCCAGCAAAGATCTAGCGGGAGCCTACAATGAGCAGTTCTTC. Amino acid sequence: CASKDLAGAYNEQFF.

This clone was picked up a small number of times. This chain uses TRBV24-1 with TRBJ2-1, with 11 nucleotides matching TRBD2. The V and J ends lost 0 bases and 8 bases, in that order; junction bases with no gene match: 5. Germline-derived CDR1 and CDR2 are KGHDR and SFDVKD. CDR3 length equals 16 residues. This chain's CDR3 is CATSDLTTSGIDEQFF. DNA of the CDR3: TGTGCCACCAGTGATTTGACGACTAGCGGGATCGATGAGCAGTTCTTC.

This rearrangement joins TRBV18 to TRBJ2-7, with 7 bases fitting TRBD2. The length of the CDR3 is 14 residues. The germline CDR1 and CDR2 sequences are KGHSH and LQKENI. Trimming removed 6 bases from V and 2 bases from J; junction bases left unmatched: 7. The CDR3, as DNA: TGTGCCAGCTCCCCCGGGACTACGACCTACGAGCAGTACTTC. The encoded protein is CASSPGTTTYEQYF.

This clone was found many times. The J gene is TRBJ1-6, the V gene TRBV3-1 (or the pseudogene TRBV3-2); weak D call: TRBD1 (6 bases). Germline loops: CDR1 LGHDT, CDR2 YNNKEL (reference sequence). There are 11 residues in the CDR3. V was shortened by 5 bases and J by 15 bases, with 11 bases between the two germline ends. The CDR3 DNA sequence: TGTGCCAGCAGCTATCGACAGGACCTCCACTTT. Residues: CASSYRQDLHF.

This clone appeared a few times. The chain links TRBV10-2 to TRBJ1-2; 8 bases are a match to TRBD1. In germline, CDR1 is WSHSY, CDR2 SAAADI. Unmatched junction bases numbered 4, after V lost 3 bases and J lost 4 bases. The CDR3 extends over 14 amino acids. CDR3 residues: CASSDSGQGYGYTF. The CDR3 DNA reads TGCGCCAGCAGTGACAGTGGACAGGGCTATGGCTACACCTTC.

The rearrangement uses TRBV5-1 and TRBJ2-7; D remains ambiguous. V was pared by 1 base and J by 6 bases, with 8 bases between. CDR1 and CDR2 (germline): SGHRS, YFSETQ. The CDR3 spans 12 residues. The CDR3 DNA reads TGCGCCAGCAGCTTGAAGCCGAGCGAGCAGTACTTC. Its protein is CASSLKPSEQYF.

Concerning this clone: Other nucleotide sequences in the sample specify the same CDR3. The chain carries TRBV6-5 and TRBJ1-5; 9 bases fit TRBD1. Germline loops: CDR1 MNHEY, CDR2 SVGAGI. This CDR3 is built from 15 residues. V lost 5 bases, J lost 4 bases, and 6 bases stayed unmatched. CDR3 sequence reads: CASSRQGEPNQPQHF. The DNA of the CDR3 is TGTGCCAGCAGTCGACAGGGGGAGCCAAATCAGCCCCAGCATTTT.

This chain links TRBV28 with TRBJ1-2; 7 nucleotides align to TRBD1. The V gene end was trimmed by 5 bases and the J gene end by 4 bases; junction bases not matched to a gene: 4. Germline V CDR1 and CDR2: MDHEN, SYDVKM. This CDR3 region has 13 residues. CDR3 sequence: CASSVTGSYGYTF. The CDR3 coding sequence is TGTGCCAGCAGTGTGACAGGGTCCTATGGCTACACCTTC.

The gene calls are TRBV18 and TRBJ2-1, with 14 positions matching TRBD2. The ends lost 5 bases at V and 9 bases at J; junction bases unmatched: 9. This CDR3 has 16 amino acids. Germline CDR1 and CDR2: KGHSH and LQKENI. The CDR3 region is CASSTTSGRAGGEQFF. As DNA, the CDR3 is TGTGCCAGCTCAACGACTAGCGGGAGGGCCGGGGGTGAGCAGTTCTTC.

The V call is TRBV28, the J call TRBJ2-7; 10 nucleotides agree with TRBD1. Germline CDR1 reads MDHEN; CDR2 reads SYDVKM. This CDR3 has 16 amino acids. Losses at the gene ends were 1 base for V and 6 bases for J; bases not matched to a gene: 9. The CDR3 here is CASSLYRWTGGGEQYF. The CDR3 DNA reads TGTGCCAGCAGTTTATATCGTTGGACAGGGGGGGGCGAGCAGTACTTC.

The genes are TRBV10-3 and TRBJ2-6; D possibly corresponds to TRBD2 (5 bases). This CDR3 has 16 residues. Per the germline V gene, CDR1 is ENHRY and CDR2 is SYGVKD. V lost 10 bases and J 1 base, leaving 17 bases between the germline ends. The CDR3 DNA reads TGTGCCACCCTTTCAACGGGGAATTCTGGGGCCAACGTCCTGACTTTC. Translating gives CATLSTGNSGANVLTF.

The rearrangement links TRBV9 to TRBJ1-3; D is undetermined. The V gene's germline CDR1 is SGDLS and CDR2 YYNGEE. The CDR3 length is 19 residues. The V end was cut by 1 base, the J end by 3 bases, with 23 bases between. The CDR3 DNA follows: TGTGCCAGCAGCGTATCCTTGGTGGGCAGCTTAAGTGTTGGAAACACCATATATTTT. Translation gives CASSVSLVGSLSVGNTIYF.

This chain connects TRBV15 to TRBJ2-5; 8 positions match TRBD1. There are 19 residues in the CDR3. The V segment lost 0 bases and the J segment 2 bases; nucleotides outside the gene matches: 14. Germline values: CDR1 LNHNV, CDR2 YYDKDF (reference sequence). The CDR3 DNA reads as TGTGCCACCAGCAGAGATTCCCAGGGGGCTTTGTGGGGGCAAGAGACCCAGTACTTC. This encodes CATSRDSQGALWGQETQYF.

This clone showed up just once. The J gene is TRBJ2-1, the V gene TRBV12-5; D unresolved. Per germline, CDR1 LGHNT and CDR2 FRNRAP. V was pared by 5 bases and J by 10 bases, with 6 bases between. The CDR3 has 10 residues. CDR3 coding DNA: TGTGCTAGTGGTGGGCCCGAGCAGTTCTTC. Translated, it gives CASGGPEQFF.

V is TRBV7-8 and J is TRBJ1-5, with D unresolved. V dropped 4 bases and J dropped 7 bases, with 11 bases sitting between them. The CDR3 extends over 13 amino acids. Germline lookup yields CDR1 SGHVS and CDR2 FQNEAQ. This chain's CDR3 is CASSSRVGQPQHF. DNA for the CDR3: TGTGCCAGCAGCTCACGGGTTGGCCAGCCCCAGCATTTT.

V usage is TRBV4-1 and J usage is TRBJ2-3; maybe TRBD2 (5 bases). V lost 2 bases and J lost 0, with 18 bases in between. The CDR3 sequence is 18 residues long. Germline loops: CDR1 MGHRA, CDR2 YSYEKL. This CDR3 reads CASSQLGDSIISTDTQYF. For the CDR3, the DNA is TGCGCCAGCAGCCAACTCGGGGATTCCATCATTAGCACAGATACGCAGTATTTT.

This clone occurred once. This sequence joins TRBV2 and TRBJ1-5; the D is unclear. Germline loops: CDR1 SNHLY, CDR2 FYNNEI. With 5 bases removed from V and 0 bases from J, the gap between germline ends came to 5 bases. This CDR3 comprises 13 residues. In DNA, the CDR3 is TGTGCCAGCAGTTTGTATAGCAATCAGCCCCAGCATTTT. Residues: CASSLYSNQPQHF.

The chain has TRBV5-6 and TRBJ1-2, with TRBD1 matching 12 bases. CDR1 and CDR2 (germline): SGHDT, YYEEEE. Trimming at V came to 3 bases and at J to 0 bases, leaving 6 bases not matched to a gene. The CDR3 contains 17 residues. The CDR3 region is CASSWDRGLPPNYGYTF. The CDR3 DNA reads as TGTGCCAGCAGCTGGGACAGGGGGCTACCTCCTAACTATGGCTACACCTTC.

In its sample, this clone was seen once. CDR3 in DNA: TGTGCCAGTAGTACCCTACACGGGACTACTTCAAACAATGAGCAGTTCTTC. It specifies CASSTLHGTTSNNEQFF. This chain connects TRBV19 to TRBJ2-1, with 7 bases fitting TRBD2. Unmatched junction bases numbered 14, after V lost 4 bases and J lost 5 bases. The CDR3 runs to 17 residues. Germline CDR1 reads LNHDA; CDR2 reads SQIVND (reference sequence).

As DNA, the CDR3 is TGTGCCTGGAGTGTACTTTCCCCTACAGGGGGCGGCCGTGACTATAATTCACCCCTCCACTTT. Amino acids: CAWSVLSPTGGGRDYNSPLHF. V gene TRBV30 combines with J gene TRBJ1-6; 9 nucleotides align to TRBD1. Germline trimming cut 0 bases from V and 3 bases from J; bases unmatched to any gene: 18. The germline V gene encodes CDR1 GTSNPN and CDR2 SVGIG (reference sequence). The CDR3 has 21 residues.

This rearrangement joins TRBV6-6 to TRBJ2-3; 7 bases are shared with TRBD2. The germline gives CDR1 MNHNY, CDR2 SVGAGI (reference sequence). The CDR3 covers 14 residues. V dropped 3 bases and J dropped 3; count of bases not matched to a gene: 3. CDR3 protein: CASSYRGETDTQYF. In nucleotides, the CDR3 is TGTGCCAGCAGTTATCGGGGGGAAACAGATACGCAGTATTTT.